This TCR beta chain originates from a study of blood T cell repertoires in COVID-19 (dated by TCRdb to about 2020). With respect to the entire study: The collaborator samples originated in the United States, Italy and Spain and spanned the acute and convalescent phases of COVID-19. Deeply sampled blood TCRbeta repertoires from subjects exposed to, actively infected with, or recovered from COVID-19 were included in the dataset. Sample metadata almost always included a de-identified subject ID, COVID-19 status, age in years and sex. The repertoires were made available in a free public database intended to serve as a resource for research on the immune response to SARS-CoV-2. Samples came from the ongoing ImmuneRACE study (first 160 participants) plus 1,254 subjects from 6 global collaborators. HLA class I and class II types, where available, came from metadata supplied by the sample provider rather than from assay-based typing. The prospective study material was composed of cDNA or gDNA derived from T cells, B-cell-depleted T cells, or PBMCs. What the study reported, not specific to this receptor: How much clinical and demographic metadata was included differed by source and by participant, and the metadata was provided uncurated.

A note on this clone: This clone's antigen is unknown. No base quality values were provided; no much bigger clone lies one nucleotide off.

The collaborating institutions used their own protocols to collect whole blood in K2EDTA tubes. Collaborator samples were shipped for TCRbeta analysis as frozen whole blood, isolated PBMCs, or DNA extracted from either sample type. From a lookup of the germline V gene, CDR1 and CDR2 are MDHEN and SYDVKM. From its cysteine to its phenylalanine, the CDR3 spans 17 amino acids. Just CDR3 DNA is preserved here, 51 bases in frame from base 1. Unmatched junction bases come to 10, with V trimmed by 7 bases and J by 6 bases. TCRbeta CDR3 regions were amplified from genomic DNA using the immunoSEQ Assay, a bias-controlled multiplex PCR. Turning to the authors' computational methods: Nucleated cell counts per sample were estimated from amplification of reference gene primers within the assay. To quantify the absolute abundance of each unique TCRbeta CDR3 rearrangement, sequence reads were collapsed and filtered. For each sample, productive Simpson clonality was calculated by taking the square root of Simpson's diversity index across productive rearrangements. TCRdb retrieved this table from immuneACCESS and kept in-frame rearrangements only. Not all clones are present; in checked studies, unresolved V genes account for under half, and no reason is known for the remainder. V and J calls and clone size follow that table, whereas D and trimming were derived from the DNA. The sample yields 150,000 to 180,000 clones; 70% to 85% were counted once. Almost 10% of the sample is in the top ten clones.

The V and J genes are TRBV28 and TRBJ2-2; the junction holds 14 bases that match TRBD2. Sequencing used peripheral blood. The source of this sequence is a woman aged 45-60 years with acute or convalescent COVID-19. The sequence in DNA is TGTGCCAGCAAGAGCGCTGGGACTAGCGGGAGCTCCGGGGAGCTGTTTTTT. Its translation is CASKSAGTSGSSGELFF. Here the CDR3 is joined to the reference TRBV28 and TRBJ2-2 genes, and the full variable domain is: DVKVTQSSRYLVKRTGEKVFLECVQDMDHENMFWYRQDPGLGLRLIYFSYDVKMKEKGDIPEGYSVSREKKERFSLILESASTNQTSMYLCASKSAGTSGSSGELFFGEGSRLTVL.